The present entry profiles one T cell receptor (beta chain) with its context. Antigen unknown. The sample is drawn from a study of vaccination and CD4 T cells after COVID-19. Background on the study: Median time from COVID diagnosis to post-COVID sampling was roughly 13 weeks (35 to 161).

Indicated treatment: roughly ten-day PBMC culture with coronavirus spike peptide pools or control peptides (ViraFEST assay). CDR1 and CDR2 (germline): MNHNS, SASEGT. The CDR3 length is 15 residues. V lost 4 bases to trimming and J lost 5 bases, with 15 bases between them. Whole-study results and caveats: Within the convalescent patients, a median around 90% of the SARS-CoV-2-reactive clones were ones that appeared only post-vaccination.

Cultured CD4+ T cell DNA underwent sequencing with the Oncomine TCR Beta short-read assay. It was cultured CD4+ T cells from which genomic DNA was extracted. TCRdb fed the PCR reads into MiXCR, producing one record per CDR3 protein. The data hold about 15,000 distinct CDR3 sequences, with 43% observed a single time. Input material: CD4+ T cells from blood, cultured in vitro. The receptor comes from a human donor who had recovered from COVID-19. This chain connects TRBV6-1 to TRBJ1-5, with D possibly being TRBD1 (6 bases). In DNA form, the CDR3 reads TGTGCCAGCAGTGGAATAACGGACAGCTATCAGCCCCAGCATTTT. It specifies CASSGITDSYQPQHF.